This T cell receptor beta chain was identified during a study of blood T cells in healthy people across ages (dated by TCRdb to between 2015 and 2017). Regarding the complete study: Template switching captured roughly one uniquely barcoded TCR beta cDNA molecule per two T cells in model experiments. Age-related changes in TCR beta repertoire diversity were measured in the study by deep sequencing normalized with unique cDNA molecular identifiers. The donors were divided into four age groups: young (average roughly 17 years), middle-aged (approximately 39), aged (62) and long-lived (about 80). To avoid experimental bias, donors of different ages were distributed randomly across sequencing lanes. Two additional independent replicas of 1 million unique cDNA reads from the same blood draw were analyzed for two donors (one aged 18 to 30 and one aged 80 or older). Points the paper makes about the study in general: Compared with the aged group, the long-lived group had more naive CD4+ T cells, fewer expanded clones and increased TCR diversity, a pattern suggesting age selection. Observed TCR beta diversity per million T cells fell roughly linearly with age, and a significant reduction was already apparent by age about 36. Donor CMV infection status was unknown, potentially confounding age-related changes in expanded clonotypes. Since profiling was done on bulk unsorted PBMCs, naive and antigen-experienced compartments could not be conclusively compared. Estimates of total diversity from one million sequenced T cells were regarded as lower bounds and underestimates. Observed TCR beta diversity correlated strongly with the percentage of naive T cells measured by flow cytometry.

A distance of 10 bases separates the germline ends of V and J, which lose 0 bases and 7 bases respectively. The CDR3 has 14 amino acids, counting the end cysteine and phenylalanine. Only CDR3 DNA is held: 42 bases, read in frame from base 1. CDR1 and CDR2 are drawn from the germline V gene: LGHNA, YSLEER. The donors were roughly 40 Caucasian individuals from Russia, aged roughly 6 to 90 years, who were systemically healthy. Roughly 10 milliliters of peripheral blood were drawn from each donor into EDTA-treated Vacutainer tubes. Ficoll-Paque density-gradient centrifugation was used to isolate PBMCs, with at least 7 million per sample. Trizol reagent was used to extract total RNA from the PBMCs, yielding at least 5.5 micrograms per sample. For every donor, flow cytometry on a PBMC aliquot measured the percentage of naive CD45RAhigh/CD27high T cells. Libraries came from 5' RACE. The data were produced on an Illumina HiSeq 2500. The second PCR ran for roughly 6 to 11 cycles and used a J-beta primer mix along with a sample-barcoded 5' primer. A template-switch 5' adaptor carrying 12 random nucleotides introduced a unique molecular identifier onto each TCR beta cDNA molecule. At least 2.5 million CDR3-containing paired-end reads were obtained from each sample. First-strand cDNA was synthesized from all RNA with the Mint cDNA synthesis kit, primed by a TRBC-specific oligonucleotide. Following uracil-DNA glycosylase treatment, a first 18-cycle PCR with universal primers M1SS and BC2_uni_R was performed on all cDNA. For the original study's pipeline: Each sample was normalized by randomly selecting 1 million high-quality reads, each carrying a distinct molecular identifier. Reads sharing molecular identifiers were discarded rather than binned into consensus sequences. MiTCR, run with a Q25 quality threshold and the strictest error-elimination algorithm, handled CDR3 identification, clonotype clustering and error correction. A nonparametric unseen species model with Euler transformation was used to estimate a lower bound on total TCR beta diversity. TCRdb applied fastp at Q25 and MiXCR to the public reads, then kept only in-frame beta chains. Each record represents a unique CDR3 protein, reported with the most common genes and DNA among its rows. The V and J calls and clone size come from TCRdb's table, not from the authors' own analysis. This sample comprises some 1.5 million distinct CDR3 sequences, 35% to 45% of them detected only once. Roughly 3.7% of the sample is held by the ten biggest clonotypes.

Of note for this clonotype: The antigen this receptor binds is unknown. One base away there is no much larger clone; base qualities are not given.

The receptor comes from a woman under 30 in good health. The material sequenced was blood. The chain links TRBV4-3 with TRBJ1-5; the D gene remains uncertain. The DNA reads as follows: TGCGCCAGCAGCCAAGATCCCAGTCGACAGCCCCAGCATTTT. Translated, this is CASSQDPSRQPQHF.